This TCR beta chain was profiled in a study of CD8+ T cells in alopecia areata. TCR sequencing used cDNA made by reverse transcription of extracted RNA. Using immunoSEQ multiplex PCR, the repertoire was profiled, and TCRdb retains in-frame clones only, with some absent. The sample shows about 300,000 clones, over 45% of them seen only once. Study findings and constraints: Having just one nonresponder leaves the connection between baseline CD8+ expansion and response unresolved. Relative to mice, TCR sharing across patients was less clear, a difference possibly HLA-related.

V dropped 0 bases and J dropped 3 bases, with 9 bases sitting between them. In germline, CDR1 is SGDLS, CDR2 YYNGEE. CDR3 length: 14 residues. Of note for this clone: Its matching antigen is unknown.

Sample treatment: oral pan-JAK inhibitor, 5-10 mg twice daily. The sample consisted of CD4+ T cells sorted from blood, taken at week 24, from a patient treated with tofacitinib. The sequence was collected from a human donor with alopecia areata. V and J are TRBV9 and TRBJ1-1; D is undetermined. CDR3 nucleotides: TGTGCCAGCAGCGTAGGCCCTGCGGACACTGAAGCTTTCTTT. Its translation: CASSVGPADTEAFF.